This T cell receptor beta chain was captured in a study of post-analysis software for immune sequencing data. Across the whole study: Included courses were relapsing-remitting and secondary progressive multiple sclerosis; progressive-relapsing multiple sclerosis was also included.

Prepared libraries of TCR beta cDNA carried unique molecular identifiers. The T cell input of about 0.85 to 10 million gave roughly 0.5 million cDNA molecules. TCRdb passed the PCR reads through MiXCR, listing each CDR3 protein once. The sample yields some 700,000 distinct CDR3 sequences, approximately 59% seen once. Comment on this clonotype: The antigen remains unidentified.

Trimming at V came to 1 base and at J to 7 bases, leaving 5 bases not matched to a gene. CDR1 and CDR2 (germline): SGHRS, YFSETQ. The CDR3 contains 15 residues. Study-wide findings and caveats: Patients had higher frequencies than controls of five TRBV segments, including TRBV5-6, TRBV5-1 and TRBV20-1. Under F measure analysis, samples from one preparation batch co-clustered strongly. Controls had significantly higher normalized Chao1 diversity than multiple sclerosis patients.

The sequence was collected from a girl aged 2-10 years with multiple sclerosis. The J gene is TRBJ2-1, the V gene TRBV5-1, with 10 bases that match TRBD2. Input material: blood. CDR3 bases: TGCGCCAGCAGCTTGCCTAGCGGGAGATATAATGAGCAGTTCTTC. Protein product: CASSLPSGRYNEQFF.